The 7 T cell receptor beta chains reported below all come from one sample, sequenced in a study of blood T cell repertoires in COVID-19 (TCRdb year 2020). The library was built by means of the immunoSEQ multiplex PCR assay. Entries here come from immuneACCESS through TCRdb and include only in-frame sequences with V and J called. Some clones fail to appear in such tables; in the studies checked, an unresolved V gene covers under half of the shortfall, and the cause of the remainder is unknown. The sample has 210,000 or so clones on record, roughly 80% of them singletons. 15% to 20% of the sample comes from the top ten. The sequenced sample consisted of peripheral blood. These receptor sequences come from a woman older than 75 with active or convalescent COVID-19.

The chain uses TRBV10-3 and TRBJ1-1; possible D gene TRBD1, 5 bases. Germline-derived CDR1 and CDR2 are ENHRY and SYGVKD. V was cut by 5 bases and J by 4 bases, with 11 bases left in between. The length of the CDR3 is 13 residues. As DNA, the CDR3 is TGTGCCATCAGTACAGGTACGTTCACTGAAGCTTTCTTT. Translating it yields CAISTGTFTEAFF.

The chain is built from TRBV7-2 and TRBJ1-6; 9 nucleotides align to TRBD1. Per germline, CDR1 SGHTA and CDR2 FQGNSA. V lost 5 bases to trimming and J lost 10 bases; unmatched junction nucleotides: 9. This CDR3 comprises 15 residues. The CDR3 sequence is CASSAAGQGNSPLHF. The CDR3 DNA follows: TGTGCCAGCAGCGCGGCGGGACAGGGAAACTCACCCCTCCACTTT.

Here the CDR3 reads CASSGTLGLSRGYYEQYF. The CDR3 DNA sequence: TGTGCCAGCAGTGGAACCCTGGGGCTTAGCAGGGGGTACTACGAGCAGTACTTC. The chain joins TRBV25-1 to TRBJ2-7, with 7 bases lining up with TRBD1. Germline V gene sequence: CDR1 MGHDK, CDR2 SYGVNS. V shed 4 bases, J shed 3 bases, and the junction held 18 bases outside the gene matches. CDR3 size: 18 residues.

CDR3 nucleotides: TGTGCCAGCAGCTTGGCAGGTACCTACGAGCAGTACTTC. Its protein is CASSLAGTYEQYF. This rearrangement joins TRBV5-5 to TRBJ2-7; D unclear. The germline V and J ends were trimmed by 0 bases and 2 bases, with 6 bases remaining between them. This CDR3 is built from 13 residues. Per germline, CDR1 SGHKS and CDR2 YYEKEE (reference sequence).

The gene calls are TRBV9 and TRBJ2-2; no definite D call. CDR1 SGDLS and CDR2 YYNGEE come from the germline V gene. The length of the CDR3 is 12 residues. The V end was cut by 0 bases, the J end by 5 bases, with 2 bases between. CDR3 DNA: TGTGCCAGCAGCGTAGTAACCGGGGAGCTGTTTTTT. It yields the protein CASSVVTGELFF.

A single count supports this clone. The V and J genes are TRBV7-2 and TRBJ1-1, with 7 bases lining up with TRBD1. The germline gives CDR1 SGHTA, CDR2 FQGNSA. Germline trimming cut 0 bases from V and 1 base from J; bases unmatched to any gene: 5. CDR3 length: 16 amino acids. In DNA form, the CDR3 reads TGTGCCAGCAGCTTAGCCCAGGGGGTGCGGAACACTGAAGCTTTCTTT. It is translated as CASSLAQGVRNTEAFF. Based on the CDR3 plus reference TRBV7-2 and TRBJ1-1, the full variable domain is GAGVSQSPSNKVTEKGKDVELRCDPISGHTALYWYRQSLGQGLEFLIYFQGNSAPDKSGLPSDRFSAERTGGSVSTLTIQRTQQEDSAVYLCASSLAQGVRNTEAFFGQGTRLTVV.

The chain uses TRBV13 and TRBJ2-7, with 7 positions matching TRBD1. The germline V gene has CDR1 PRHDT and CDR2 FYEKMQ (reference sequence). The CDR3 totals 16 residues. With V trimmed by 5 bases and J by 1 base, 11 bases remained unmatched. The CDR3 DNA follows: TGTGCCAGCAGCCCGCGTCACAGGGGAATGTCCTACGAGCAGTACTTC. This encodes CASSPRHRGMSYEQYF.